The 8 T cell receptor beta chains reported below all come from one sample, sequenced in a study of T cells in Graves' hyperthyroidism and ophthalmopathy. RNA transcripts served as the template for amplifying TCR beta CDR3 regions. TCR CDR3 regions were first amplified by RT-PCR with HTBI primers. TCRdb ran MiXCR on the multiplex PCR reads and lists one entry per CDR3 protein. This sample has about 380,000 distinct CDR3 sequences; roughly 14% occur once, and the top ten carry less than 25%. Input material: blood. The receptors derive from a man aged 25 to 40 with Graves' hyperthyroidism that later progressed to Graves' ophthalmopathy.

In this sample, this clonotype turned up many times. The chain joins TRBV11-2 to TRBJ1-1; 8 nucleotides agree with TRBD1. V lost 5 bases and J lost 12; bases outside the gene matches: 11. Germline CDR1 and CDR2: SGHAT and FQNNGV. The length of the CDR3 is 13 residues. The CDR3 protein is CASSKQGGKESFF. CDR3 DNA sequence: TGTGCCAGCAGCAAACAGGGGGGGAAAGAATCTTTCTTT.

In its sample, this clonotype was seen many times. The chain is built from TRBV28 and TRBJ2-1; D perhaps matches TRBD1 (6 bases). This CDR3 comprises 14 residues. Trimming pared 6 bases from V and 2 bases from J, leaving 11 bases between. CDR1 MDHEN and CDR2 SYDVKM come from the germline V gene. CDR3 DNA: TGTGCCAGCAGCAGGGGAGCGCCCTACAATGAGCAGTTCTTC. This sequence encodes CASSRGAPYNEQFF.

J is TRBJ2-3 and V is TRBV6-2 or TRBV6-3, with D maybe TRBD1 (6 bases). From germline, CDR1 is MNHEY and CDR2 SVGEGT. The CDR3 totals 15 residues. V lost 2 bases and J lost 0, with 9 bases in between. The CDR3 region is CASSYVDSSTDTQYF. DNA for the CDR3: TGTGCCAGCAGTTACGTGGACAGTAGCACAGATACGCAGTATTTT.

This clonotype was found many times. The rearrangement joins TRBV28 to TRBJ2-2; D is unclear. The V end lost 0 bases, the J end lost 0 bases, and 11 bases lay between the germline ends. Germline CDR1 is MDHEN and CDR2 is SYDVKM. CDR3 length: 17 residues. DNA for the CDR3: TGTGCCAGCAGTTTATGGGACGGATATTCGAACACCGGGGAGCTGTTTTTT. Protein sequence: CASSLWDGYSNTGELFF.

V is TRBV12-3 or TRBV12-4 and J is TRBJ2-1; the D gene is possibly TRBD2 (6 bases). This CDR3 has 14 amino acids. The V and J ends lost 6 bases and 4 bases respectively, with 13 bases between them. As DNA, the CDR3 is TGTGCCAGCAGCCCCGCAGCGGGTTACAATGAGCAGTTCTTC. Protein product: CASSPAAGYNEQFF.

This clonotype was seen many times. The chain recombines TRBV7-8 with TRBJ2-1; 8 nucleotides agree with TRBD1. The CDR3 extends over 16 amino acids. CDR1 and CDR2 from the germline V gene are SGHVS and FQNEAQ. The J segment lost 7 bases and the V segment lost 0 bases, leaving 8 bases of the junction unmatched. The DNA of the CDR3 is TGTGCCAGCAGCTTAGCGCAGTTTAACAGGGGGAATGAGCAGTTCTTC. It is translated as CASSLAQFNRGNEQFF.

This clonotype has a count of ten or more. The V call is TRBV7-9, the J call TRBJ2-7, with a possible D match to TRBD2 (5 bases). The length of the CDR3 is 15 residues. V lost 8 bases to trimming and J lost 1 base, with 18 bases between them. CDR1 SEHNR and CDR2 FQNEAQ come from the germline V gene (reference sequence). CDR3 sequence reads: CASSPSLKGSYEQYF. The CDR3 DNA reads TGTGCCAGCTCGCCTAGCCTTAAAGGATCCTACGAGCAGTACTTC.

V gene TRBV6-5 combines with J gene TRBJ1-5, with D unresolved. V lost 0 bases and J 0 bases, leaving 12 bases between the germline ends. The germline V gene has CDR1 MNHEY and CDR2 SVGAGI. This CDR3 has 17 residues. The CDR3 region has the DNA TGTGCCAGCAGTTACTCGTCAAGTTCTTATAGCAATCAGCCCCAGCATTTT. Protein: CASSYSSSSYSNQPQHF.